This T cell receptor beta chain comes out of a study of Ad26.COV2.S vaccination and SARS-CoV-2 variants. Study-level information: The vaccine Ad26.COV2.S was put into the muscle once, or twice with 56 days between.

Germline V lookup: CDR1 KGHDR, CDR2 SFDVKD. The CDR3 runs 12 residues. V was cut by 3 bases and J by 8 bases, with 6 bases left in between. Indicated treatment: some 20 received Ad26.COV2.S at low or high dose, single or two shots; five or six received placebo; per-sample allocation not given. Following the first vaccine or placebo injection, samples were taken on day 63. Some clones are missing from TCRdb's copy, which holds only in-frame ones; the method was immunoSEQ multiplex PCR. The sample includes hundreds of thousands of clones, 70% to 90% seen only once; the top ten take around 1.4%. This receptor was obtained from a person between 18 and 59 years old who received the Ad26.COV2.S COVID-19 vaccine or a placebo. The V gene is TRBV24-1, the J gene TRBJ1-4; tentatively, D is TRBD1 (6 bases). Material: peripheral blood, obtained in a trial of Ad26.COV2.S vaccine versus placebo. The CDR3 bases are TGTGCCACCAGTGATACAGGGGAAAAACTGTTTTTT. Its translation: CATSDTGEKLFF.